Below, 30 T cell receptor beta chains from the same sample are listed, as sequenced in a study of blood T cell repertoires in COVID-19. Generated by immunoSEQ multiplex PCR, the TCRdb table keeps only in-frame clones and is missing some. The repertoire holds some 250,000 clones, with 82% as singletons. What was sequenced was peripheral blood. The receptors here all came from a woman under 30 with acute or convalescent COVID-19.

The rearrangement joins TRBV27 to TRBJ2-7, with 10 bases that match TRBD1. J lost 1 base, V lost 6 bases, and 6 bases had no gene match. Germline V CDR1 and CDR2: MNHEY, SMNVEV (reference sequence). The CDR3 sequence is 15 residues long. Written as DNA, the CDR3 is TGTGCCAGCAGACCCGGGACAGGGGTATCCTACGAGCAGTACTTC. Its translation is CASRPGTGVSYEQYF.

The chain carries TRBV11-2 and TRBJ2-1; 7 nucleotides match TRBD2. This CDR3 is 17 amino acids long. V lost 0 bases and J lost 9; bases outside the gene matches: 14. Germline V gene lookup returns CDR1 SGHAT and CDR2 FQNNGV. CDR3 protein: CASSLDARERGFGEQFF. The CDR3 coding sequence is TGTGCCAGCAGCTTAGACGCGCGGGAGAGGGGATTCGGTGAGCAGTTCTTC.

The rearrangement joins TRBV18 to TRBJ2-4, with D tentatively TRBD2 (5 bases). CDR1 is KGHSH, CDR2 LQKENI, per germline. Trimming shortened V by 0 bases and J by 6 bases, and 12 bases separated the two germline ends. The CDR3 length is 15 residues. The DNA of the CDR3 is TGTGCCAGCTCACCACCGGAGGCGAGTAGAAACATTCAGTACTTC. It encodes CASSPPEASRNIQYF.

The CDR3 is CASSRQGPTEAFF. The CDR3 bases are TGTGCCAGCAGCCGCCAGGGCCCCACTGAAGCTTTCTTT. The gene calls are TRBV5-8 and TRBJ1-1; tentative D call: TRBD1 (5 bases). The CDR3 contains 13 residues. The germline V gene encodes CDR1 SGHTS and CDR2 YDEGEE. Trimming removed 4 bases at V and 4 bases at J, with 11 bases between.

This rearrangement joins TRBV4-2 to TRBJ2-7; a possible D gene is TRBD2 (6 bases). Trimming cost V 0 bases and J 1 base, with 22 bases left between them. The CDR3 runs 19 residues. CDR1 LGHNA and CDR2 YNFKEQ come from the germline V gene. The CDR3 sequence: CASSQDLVGGSLTSYEQYF. The DNA of the CDR3 is TGTGCCAGCAGCCAAGATCTTGTTGGAGGGTCCCTAACTTCCTACGAGCAGTACTTC.

J is TRBJ2-7 and V is TRBV19; the match to TRBD2 covers 8 bases. The V segment lost 5 bases and the J segment 0 bases; nucleotides outside the gene matches: 6. Germline lookup yields CDR1 LNHDA and CDR2 SQIVND (reference sequence). CDR3 length: 15 residues. The CDR3 loop is CASSQAGASSYEQYF. The DNA of the CDR3 is TGTGCCAGTAGTCAAGCGGGGGCGAGCTCCTACGAGCAGTACTTC.

The chain employs TRBV27 and TRBJ2-5; TRBD1 matches at 7 bases. J lost 5 bases, V lost 8 bases, and 14 bases had no gene match. The germline V gene encodes CDR1 MNHEY and CDR2 SMNVEV (reference sequence). CDR3 size: 15 residues. Here the CDR3 reads CASRLKTGTWETQYF. Written as DNA, the CDR3 is TGTGCCAGCCGTCTCAAGACAGGGACCTGGGAGACCCAGTACTTC.

The gene calls are TRBV14 and TRBJ2-7; 10 nucleotides line up with TRBD1. Trimming took 5 bases from V and 3 from J; bases not matched to a gene: 4. CDR3 length: 14 residues. Germline V lookup: CDR1 SGHDN, CDR2 FVKESK. The CDR3 spells CASSDRGLGYEQYF. As DNA, the CDR3 is TGTGCCAGCAGCGACAGGGGGCTTGGCTACGAGCAGTACTTC.

The chain recombines TRBV29-1 with TRBJ1-5; 9 nucleotides align to TRBD1. Germline values: CDR1 SQVTM, CDR2 ANQGSEA. The CDR3 extends over 13 amino acids. Trimming removed 6 bases from V and 7 bases from J; junction bases left unmatched: 7. The CDR3 region is CSVGQGSGQPQHF. The CDR3 bases are TGCAGCGTCGGACAGGGGTCTGGGCAGCCCCAGCATTTT.

This clone was picked up a small number of times. The V call is TRBV11-2, the J call TRBJ2-7; unclear D gene. The CDR3 is made up of 12 amino acids. Germline CDR1 and CDR2: SGHAT and FQNNGV. V lost 0 bases, J lost 6 bases, and 6 bases lay in between. CDR3 coding DNA: TGTGCCAGCAGCTTAGAAGTAGCCGAGCAGTACTTC. Amino acid sequence: CASSLEVAEQYF.

V gene TRBV5-1 combines with J gene TRBJ1-1, with 7 bases lining up with TRBD1. The CDR3 length is 14 residues. Per the germline V gene, CDR1 is SGHRS and CDR2 is YFSETQ. Trimming at V came to 4 bases and at J to 1 base, leaving 4 bases not matched to a gene. CDR3 region: CASSEDRKNTEAFF. The CDR3, as DNA: TGCGCCAGCAGCGAGGACAGGAAGAACACTGAAGCTTTCTTT.

Details on this clone: A junction boundary mismatches the germline segment, possibly from a read error. This chain joins TRBV15 and TRBJ2-7; 7 bases are shared with TRBD1. The CDR3 covers 14 residues. The germline CDR1 and CDR2 sequences are LNHNV and YYDKDF (reference sequence). In DNA, the CDR3 is TGTGCCACCAGCAGAGGAGGGGGCTCCCACGAGCAGTACTTC. Protein: CATSRGGGSHEQYF.

The rearrangement uses TRBV4-1 and TRBJ2-5; no reliable D call. The germline V gene encodes CDR1 MGHRA and CDR2 YSYEKL. V lost 1 base, J lost 1 base, and 7 bases lay in between. The CDR3 totals 14 residues. CDR3 coding DNA: TGCGCCAGCAGCCAAGGTACAGCCCAAGAGACCCAGTACTTC. This sequence encodes CASSQGTAQETQYF.

The table lists this clone with many counts. This chain joins TRBV11-2 and TRBJ2-7, with 9 bases aligning to TRBD1. CDR3 length: 14 amino acids. Germline assignment: CDR1 SGHAT and CDR2 FQNNGV. The trim removed 6 bases at V and 4 bases at J, leaving 7 bases unmatched. The CDR3 protein is CASSYGDRAYEQYF. The CDR3 region has the DNA TGTGCCAGCAGTTATGGGGACAGGGCATACGAGCAGTACTTC.

This clone showed up just once. The genes are TRBV21-1 and TRBJ2-5; the table's TRBD1 call for D was not verified on the DNA. TRBV21-1 is deemed a pseudogene. The CDR3 has 18 amino acids. This CDR3 is CASITQRKQGSQKETQYF. The CDR3 coding sequence is TGTGCCAGCATTACACAGAGAAAACAGGGTAGTCAAAAAGAGACCCAGTACTTC.

V gene TRBV4-2 combines with J gene TRBJ1-4, with 7 bases that match TRBD1. From germline, CDR1 is LGHNA and CDR2 YNFKEQ. The CDR3 runs to 16 residues. V lost 3 bases and J lost 7; bases outside the gene matches: 11. CDR3 nucleotides: TGTGCCAGCAGCCAGGGTTCTGGAGGGGGCGGTGAAAAACTGTTTTTT. It yields the protein CASSQGSGGGGEKLFF.

The chain joins TRBV6-2 or TRBV6-3 to TRBJ2-6; D not certain. V lost 4 bases and J lost 0, with 16 bases in between. Germline CDR1 is MNHEY and CDR2 is SVGEGT. CDR3 length: 18 amino acids. For the CDR3, the DNA is TGTGCCAGCAGTTTCGACTCCCGAGTATTCTCTGGGGCCAACGTCCTGACTTTC. This translates into CASSFDSRVFSGANVLTF.

This chain joins TRBV19 and TRBJ2-1; 8 nucleotides match TRBD2. The V and J ends lost 3 bases and 15 bases, in that order; junction bases with no gene match: 10. Germline V gene data show CDR1 as LNHDA and CDR2 as SQIVND (reference sequence). This CDR3 region has 13 residues. The CDR3 sequence is CASSMGKRELLFF. CDR3 DNA: TGTGCCAGTAGTATGGGCAAGCGGGAGTTACTGTTCTTC. The complete variable domain, with remaining parts taken from reference TRBV19 and TRBJ2-1, reads DGGITQSPKYLFRKEGQNVTLSCEQNLNHDAMYWYRQDPGQGLRLIYYSQIVNDFQKGDIAEGYSVSREKKESFPLTVTSAQKNPTAFYLCASSMGKRELLFFGPGTRLTVL.

J is TRBJ1-3 and V is TRBV21-1; the table names TRBD1, a call not compared with the DNA. TRBV21-1 is labeled a pseudogene. CDR3 length: 11 residues. The CDR3 is CSDRDQNTIYF. The CDR3 nucleotides are TGTTCCGACAGGGACCAAAACACCATATATTTT.

The rearrangement uses TRBV6-2 or TRBV6-3 and TRBJ2-2, with TRBD2 matching over 8 bases. The CDR3 sequence is 17 residues long. Per germline, CDR1 MNHEY and CDR2 SVGEGT. The ends lost 0 bases at V and 5 bases at J; junction bases unmatched: 8. CDR3 bases: TGTGCCAGCAGTTACTCGCGGCGCGGGACTAGGACCGGGGAGCTGTTTTTT. Translation: CASSYSRRGTRTGELFF.

The rearrangement links TRBV6-2 or TRBV6-3 to TRBJ2-7; 8 bases are shared with TRBD1. CDR3 length: 14 residues. The germline V gene has CDR1 MNHEY and CDR2 SVGEGT. V lost 6 bases and J lost 3; bases outside the gene matches: 7. The CDR3 reads CASSRRQGFYEQYF. The CDR3 DNA reads as TGTGCCAGCAGCCGTCGACAGGGGTTCTACGAGCAGTACTTC.

Regarding this clone: In the same sample, other DNA sequences code for this CDR3. The chain carries TRBV6-4 and TRBJ2-1; 14 nucleotides match TRBD2. This CDR3 contains 14 residues. With V trimmed by 6 bases and J by 6 bases, 1 base remained unmatched. CDR1 MRHNA and CDR2 SNTAGT come from the germline V gene. CDR3 in amino acids: CASSGLAGGNEQFF. The DNA for the CDR3 is TGTGCCAGCAGCGGACTAGCGGGAGGCAATGAGCAGTTCTTC.

This clone came up once. The rearrangement links TRBV7-9 to TRBJ2-2; the match to TRBD1 covers 7 bases. CDR3 length: 15 residues. The V gene's germline CDR1 is SEHNR and CDR2 FQNEAQ (reference sequence). The V segment lost 5 bases and the J segment 2 bases; nucleotides outside the gene matches: 5. CDR3 in DNA: TGTGCCAGCAGCCAGGGGGAACCAAACACCGGGGAGCTGTTTTTT. This translates into CASSQGEPNTGELFF. The variable domain in full, completed from reference TRBV7-9 and TRBJ2-2, reads DTGVSQNPRHKITKRGQNVTFRCDPISEHNRLYWYRQTLGQGPEFLTYFQNEAQLEKSRLLSDRFSAERPKGSFSTLEIQRTEQGDSAMYLCASSQGEPNTGELFFGEGSRLTVL.

With respect to this clone: The sample contains more than one DNA sequence encoding this CDR3. The chain is built from TRBV3-1 (or the pseudogene TRBV3-2) and TRBJ1-6; TRBD1 agrees at 8 bases. The CDR3 runs 13 residues. V shed 3 bases, J shed 8 bases, and the junction held 0 bases outside the gene matches. Germline CDR1 reads LGHDT; CDR2 reads YNNKEL (reference sequence). The CDR3, as DNA: TGTGCCAGCAGCCAGACAGGGGATTCACCCCTCCACTTT. Its protein product is CASSQTGDSPLHF.

The table lists this clone with a count of one. This rearrangement joins TRBV3-1 (or the pseudogene TRBV3-2) to TRBJ2-1, with 14 bases identical to TRBD2. The CDR3 runs 14 residues. CDR1 is LGHDT, CDR2 YNNKEL, per germline (reference sequence). Losses at the gene ends were 6 bases for V and 8 bases for J; bases not matched to a gene: 3. The CDR3 region has the DNA TGTGCCAGCAGTAGACTAGCGGGAGGGCATGAGCAGTTCTTC. As protein: CASSRLAGGHEQFF.

This clone was observed a handful of times. In nucleotides, the CDR3 is TGTGCCAGCAGTCCATACAGGGGATCGGTTTACTATGGCTACACCTTC. Its protein is CASSPYRGSVYYGYTF. The chain links TRBV27 to TRBJ1-2; 7 bases fit TRBD1. The V and J ends lost 5 bases and 3 bases, in that order; junction bases with no gene match: 12. The CDR3 contains 16 residues. From germline, CDR1 is MNHEY and CDR2 SMNVEV (reference sequence).

The rearrangement uses TRBV5-5 and TRBJ1-2, with a tentative D call TRBD1 (5 bases). The CDR3 contains 14 residues. Per the germline V gene, CDR1 is SGHKS and CDR2 is YYEKEE (reference sequence). V shed 0 bases and J shed 3 bases, with 9 bases lying between them. CDR3 loop: CASSLVGADYGYTF. DNA of the CDR3: TGTGCCAGCAGCTTGGTTGGGGCGGACTATGGCTACACCTTC.

J is TRBJ2-2 and V is TRBV5-4, with 7 bases identical to TRBD2. The J segment lost 6 bases and the V segment lost 0 bases, leaving 20 bases of the junction unmatched. Germline CDR1 is SGHNT and CDR2 is YYREEE (reference sequence). The CDR3 is 20 amino acids. CDR3 in amino acids: CASSLARGPQLGRPSGELFF. The CDR3 coding sequence is TGTGCCAGCAGCTTGGCCCGGGGCCCCCAGCTCGGGAGGCCCTCCGGGGAGCTGTTTTTT.

The chain has TRBV15 and TRBJ2-5, with D tentatively TRBD1 (6 bases). Germline values: CDR1 LNHNV, CDR2 YYDKDF (reference sequence). Trimming took 0 bases from V and 1 from J, leaving 9 bases between them. This CDR3 is built from 15 residues. CDR3 bases: TGTGCCACCAGCAGAGATCAGGGGACCCAAGAGACCCAGTACTTC. As protein: CATSRDQGTQETQYF.

The chain has TRBV27 and TRBJ1-2, with 10 nucleotides matching TRBD1. Trimming at V came to 5 bases and at J to 5 bases, leaving 5 bases not matched to a gene. Germline-derived CDR1 and CDR2 are MNHEY and SMNVEV (reference sequence). The length of the CDR3 is 14 residues. The CDR3 DNA reads as TGTGCCAGCAGTCAGAGGACAGGGGGATATGGCTACACCTTC. It translates to CASSQRTGGYGYTF.